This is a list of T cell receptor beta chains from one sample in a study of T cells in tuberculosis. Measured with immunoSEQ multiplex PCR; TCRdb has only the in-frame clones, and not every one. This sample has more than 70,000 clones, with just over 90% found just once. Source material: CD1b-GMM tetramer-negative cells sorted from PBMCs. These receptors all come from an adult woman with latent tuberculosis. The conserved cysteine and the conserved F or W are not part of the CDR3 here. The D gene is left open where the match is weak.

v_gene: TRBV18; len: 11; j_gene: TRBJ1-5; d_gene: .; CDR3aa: ASSPSPGEPQH
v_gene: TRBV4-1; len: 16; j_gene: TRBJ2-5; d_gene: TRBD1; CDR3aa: ASSQERGTGQGQETQY
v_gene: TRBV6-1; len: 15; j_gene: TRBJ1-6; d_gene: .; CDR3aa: ASSEAWRPNYNSPLH
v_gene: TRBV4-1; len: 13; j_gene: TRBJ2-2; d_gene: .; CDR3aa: ASSLGRTPTGELF
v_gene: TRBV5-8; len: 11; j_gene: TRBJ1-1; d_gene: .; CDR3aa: ASSLASNTEAF
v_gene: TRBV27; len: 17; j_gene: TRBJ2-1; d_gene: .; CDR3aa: ANQAEAGVLISSYNEQF
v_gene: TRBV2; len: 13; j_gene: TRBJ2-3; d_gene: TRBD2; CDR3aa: ASKGTSGGRDTQY
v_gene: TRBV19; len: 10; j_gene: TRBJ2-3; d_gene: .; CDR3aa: ASTTGTDTQY
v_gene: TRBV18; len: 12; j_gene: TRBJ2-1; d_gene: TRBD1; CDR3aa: ASSPLGQDNEQF
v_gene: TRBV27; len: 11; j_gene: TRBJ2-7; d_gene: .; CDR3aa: ASSSGESYEQY
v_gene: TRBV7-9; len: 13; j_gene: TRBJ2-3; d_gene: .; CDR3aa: ASSSRLEGTDTQY
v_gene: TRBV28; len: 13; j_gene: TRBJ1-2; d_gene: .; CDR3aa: ASTPAGKPNYGYT
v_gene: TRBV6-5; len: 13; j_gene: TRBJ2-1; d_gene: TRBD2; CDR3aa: ASSGTSGGDFEQF
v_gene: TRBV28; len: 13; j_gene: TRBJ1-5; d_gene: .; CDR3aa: ASRSGGVSNQPQH
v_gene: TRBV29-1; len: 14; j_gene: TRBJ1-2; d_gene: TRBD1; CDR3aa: SVAPRPATGGYGYT
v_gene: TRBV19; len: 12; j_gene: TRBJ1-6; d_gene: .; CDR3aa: ASSIGGNNSPLH
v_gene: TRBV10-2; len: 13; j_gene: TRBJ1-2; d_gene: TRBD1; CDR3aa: ASSEGTASLYGYT
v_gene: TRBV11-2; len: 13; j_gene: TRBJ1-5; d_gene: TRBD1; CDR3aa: ASSTGTGFHQPQH
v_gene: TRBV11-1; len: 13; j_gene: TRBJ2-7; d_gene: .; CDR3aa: ASSLAVAGPYEQY
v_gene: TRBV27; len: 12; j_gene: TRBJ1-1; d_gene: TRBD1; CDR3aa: ASSIGQGVGEAF
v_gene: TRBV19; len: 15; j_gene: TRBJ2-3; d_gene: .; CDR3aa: ASSIRGTGTSTDTQY